A single sample is the source of the 25 T cell receptor beta chains below, sequenced in a study of post-analysis software for immune sequencing data. General study results and limits: Five TRBV segments were more frequent in patients than controls; TRBV5-6, TRBV5-1 and TRBV20-1 belonged to this group.

Researchers reported that TCR beta cDNA libraries carried unique molecular identifiers. TCRdb ran MiXCR on the PCR reads and lists one entry per CDR3 protein. The data hold approximately 250,000 distinct CDR3 sequences, with 36% observed a single time. Their specific antigens are unknown. Sequencing input: blood. These receptors were collected from a girl under 18 with multiple sclerosis.

Concerning this clonotype itself: Germline and junction disagree at one end, which may indicate a read error. V is TRBV6-5 and J is TRBJ2-2; D might be TRBD2 (6 bases). The germline V gene has CDR1 MNHEY and CDR2 SVGAGI. The CDR3 is made up of 17 amino acids. The chain's CDR3 is CAGSYDELTSRTGELFF. Here the CDR3 DNA reads TGTGCCGGCAGTTACGACGAGTTGACTAGTAGAACCGGGGAGCTGTTTTTT.

The CDR3 spells CASSPYGGREDYEQYF. In DNA form, the CDR3 reads TGTGCCAGCAGTCCCTACGGGGGGCGGGAGGACTACGAGCAGTACTTC. The chain carries TRBV12-3 or TRBV12-4 and TRBJ2-7, with 8 bases that match TRBD2. The length of the CDR3 is 16 residues. V lost 5 bases, J lost 3 bases, and 12 bases stayed unmatched.

The sample holds many counts of this clonotype. The V and J genes are TRBV5-1 and TRBJ2-5; 8 bases align to TRBD2. V shed 4 bases and J 4 bases; nucleotides not matched to a gene: 0. CDR1 and CDR2 (germline): SGHRS, YFSETQ. The CDR3 totals 12 residues. CDR3 sequence: CASSSGGETQYF. The CDR3 bases are TGCGCCAGCAGCAGCGGGGGAGAGACCCAGTACTTC.

This clonotype was seen ten or more times. The rearrangement links TRBV5-1 to TRBJ2-6; D is perhaps TRBD1 (5 bases). Germline CDR1 and CDR2: SGHRS and YFSETQ. This CDR3 comprises 14 residues. The germline V and J ends were trimmed by 5 bases and 6 bases, with 12 bases remaining between them. The CDR3 bases are TGCGCCAGCAGAAAACTTGGACAGGCCAACGTCCTGACTTTC. This translates into CASRKLGQANVLTF.

As regards this clonotype: With a much larger clone just one base away, this may be a read error. V gene TRBV5-1 combines with J gene TRBJ2-1, with D possibly being TRBD2 (6 bases). Per the germline V gene, CDR1 is SGHRS and CDR2 is YFSETQ. The V end lost 4 bases, the J end lost 10 bases, and 12 bases lay between the germline ends. CDR3 length: 12 amino acids. The CDR3 DNA reads as TGCGCCAGCAGCATGAAGGGAGGCGAGCAGTTCTTC. It encodes CASSMKGGEQFF.

With respect to this clonotype: A much bigger clone sits one base away, suggesting this may be a read error. This chain connects TRBV27 to TRBJ2-4; unclear D gene. The CDR3 is made up of 11 amino acids. V was clipped by 10 bases and J by 8 bases, with 12 bases between them. Germline values: CDR1 MNHEY, CDR2 SMNVEV (reference sequence). The DNA for the CDR3 is TGTGCCACCGGAAGTAAGGACATTCAGTACTTC. This codes for CATGSKDIQYF.

Many counts were recorded for this clonotype. The chain has TRBV7-8 and TRBJ2-7; D is possibly TRBD1 (6 bases). V shed 4 bases and J shed 5 bases, with 9 bases lying between them. CDR1 is SGHVS, CDR2 FQNEAQ, per germline. CDR3 length: 12 residues. CDR3 nucleotide sequence: TGTGCCAGCAGCTCAGGGGTCCACGAGCAGTACTTC. Encoded protein: CASSSGVHEQYF.

J is TRBJ1-4 and V is TRBV2, with D unresolved. Germline values: CDR1 SNHLY, CDR2 FYNNEI. The CDR3 contains 12 residues. V lost 7 bases and J lost 12, with 15 bases in between. Here the CDR3 DNA reads TGTGCCAGCAACCAGCGGTACAGTGAACTGTTTTTT. Translating gives CASNQRYSELFF.

The sample holds many counts of this clonotype. This chain links TRBV11-2 with TRBJ2-5; D may be TRBD1 or TRBD2 (5 bases each). The V end was cut by 1 base, the J end by 1 base, with 7 bases between. The length of the CDR3 is 14 residues. The germline V gene has CDR1 SGHAT and CDR2 FQNNGV. CDR3 amino acids: CASSLAGAQETQYF. DNA of the CDR3: TGTGCCAGCAGCTTAGCCGGGGCCCAAGAGACCCAGTACTTC.

V and J are TRBV20-1 and TRBJ2-3; 9 positions match TRBD2. The CDR3 covers 16 residues. The germline gives CDR1 DFQATT, CDR2 SNEGSKA (reference sequence). V gave up 1 base and J gave up 2 bases; unmatched junction bases: 7. The CDR3 nucleotides are TGCAGTGCTAGAGCTCTTCTAGCGGGGCACACAGATACGCAGTATTTT. It specifies CSARALLAGHTDTQYF.

The J gene is TRBJ2-7, the V gene TRBV14; 10 bases fit TRBD1. J lost 3 bases, V lost 3 bases, and 8 bases had no gene match. This CDR3 is 16 amino acids long. CDR1 is SGHDN, CDR2 FVKESK, per germline. The CDR3 region has the DNA TGTGCCAGCAGCCAGGCCGGGACAGGGGCGGGCTACGAGCAGTACTTC. This encodes CASSQAGTGAGYEQYF.

CDR3 region: CASSQERGAITEAFF. The CDR3 nucleotides read TGCGCCAGCAGCCAAGAAAGGGGGGCGATCACTGAAGCTTTCTTT. The rearrangement joins TRBV4-1 to TRBJ1-1, with TRBD1 as a possible D gene (6 bases). Germline values: CDR1 MGHRA, CDR2 YSYEKL. The CDR3 is 15 residues long. The V gene lost 0 bases and the J gene lost 4 bases, with 12 bases spanning the gap.

As to this clonotype: The germline gene is not matched at one end of the junction; a read error may be the cause. The chain combines TRBV5-6 with TRBJ1-2; D possibly corresponds to TRBD1 (5 bases). The CDR3 has 14 residues. Germline V CDR1 and CDR2: SGHDT, YYEEEE. DNA of the CDR3: TGTGCTAGCAGCCTCGCAGGGCCGGACTATGGCAACACCTTC. Protein: CASSLAGPDYGNTF.

This clonotype was recorded many times. The chain joins TRBV9 to TRBJ2-1; D gene uncertain. The V and J ends lost 0 bases and 8 bases respectively, with 12 bases between them. This CDR3 spans 14 amino acids. CDR1 is SGDLS, CDR2 YYNGEE, per germline. CDR3 loop: CASSVGLFTDEQFF. As DNA, the CDR3 is TGTGCCAGCAGCGTAGGGCTATTTACGGATGAGCAGTTCTTC.

The chain has TRBV4-2 and TRBJ2-3, with 11 nucleotides matching TRBD2. V dropped 1 base and J dropped 3; count of bases not matched to a gene: 3. Germline CDR1 is LGHNA and CDR2 is YNFKEQ. The CDR3 is 16 residues long. CDR3 in DNA: TGTGCCAGCAGCCAAGGCGCTAGCGGGGGGACAGATACGCAGTATTTT. This sequence encodes CASSQGASGGTDTQYF.

The J gene is TRBJ2-1, the V gene TRBV6-1; 7 nucleotides match TRBD2. The CDR3 consists of 14 residues. V dropped 8 bases and J dropped 6; count of bases not matched to a gene: 10. Germline V CDR1 and CDR2: MNHNS, SASEGT. CDR3: CASLAMERGNEQFF. Here the CDR3 DNA reads TGTGCCAGCCTCGCGATGGAGCGGGGCAATGAGCAGTTCTTC.

This clonotype has ten or more counts. V and J are TRBV7-2 and TRBJ2-1; D is unclear. The CDR3 length is 14 residues. The germline V gene has CDR1 SGHTA and CDR2 FQGNSA. Deletions cut 0 bases from V and 6 bases from J, with 9 bases between. CDR3 amino acids: CASSLAPRPNEQFF. CDR3 nucleotides: TGTGCCAGCAGCTTAGCCCCCAGGCCCAATGAGCAGTTCTTC. Using reference TRBV7-2 and TRBJ2-1 for the parts outside the CDR3, the full variable domain is GAGVSQSPSNKVTEKGKDVELRCDPISGHTALYWYRQSLGQGLEFLIYFQGNSAPDKSGLPSDRFSAERTGGSVSTLTIQRTQQEDSAVYLCASSLAPRPNEQFFGPGTRLTVL.

The table lists this clonotype with many counts. The gene calls are TRBV7-9 and TRBJ2-5; 12 positions match TRBD2. The CDR3 totals 16 residues. The V and J ends lost 5 bases and 4 bases, in that order; junction bases with no gene match: 8. In germline, CDR1 is SEHNR, CDR2 FQNEAQ (reference sequence). CDR3 nucleotides: TGTGCCAGCAGCCCGCCTAGCGGGGGGGCGGCAGAGACCCAGTACTTC. Its protein product is CASSPPSGGAAETQYF. The variable domain in full, with the rest retrieved from reference TRBV7-9 and TRBJ2-5, is DTGVSQNPRHKITKRGQNVTFRCDPISEHNRLYWYRQTLGQGPEFLTYFQNEAQLEKSRLLSDRFSAERPKGSFSTLEIQRTEQGDSAMYLCASSPPSGGAAETQYFGPGTRLLVL.

The table lists this clonotype with many counts. The chain links TRBV20-1 to TRBJ2-5; D perhaps matches TRBD2 (6 bases). The CDR3 consists of 14 residues. V shed 5 bases and J shed 2 bases, with 15 bases lying between them. Germline lookup yields CDR1 DFQATT and CDR2 SNEGSKA (reference sequence). As DNA, the CDR3 is TGCAGTGCTTCGACGTTGGGGGGTCAAGAGACCCAGTACTTC. Translated, it gives CSASTLGGQETQYF.

This chain connects TRBV28 to TRBJ1-6; TRBD1 is a possible D gene (5 bases). This CDR3 comprises 14 residues. Trimming stripped 6 bases from V and 7 bases from J, with 13 bases between. Germline V CDR1 and CDR2: MDHEN, SYDVKM. CDR3 protein: CASSTRGGNSPLHF. The CDR3 DNA reads as TGTGCCAGCAGCACCCGTGGGGGAAATTCACCCCTCCACTTT. Full variable domain (remainder filled in from reference TRBV28 and TRBJ1-6): DVKVTQSSRYLVKRTGEKVFLECVQDMDHENMFWYRQDPGLGLRLIYFSYDVKMKEKGDIPEGYSVSREKKERFSLILESASTNQTSMYLCASSTRGGNSPLHFGNGTRLTVT.

In its sample, this clonotype was seen a few times. The chain has TRBV5-1 and TRBJ1-2; D gene ambiguous. Germline CDR1 reads SGHRS; CDR2 reads YFSETQ. V lost 5 bases to trimming and J lost 5 bases, with 19 bases between them. The CDR3 is made up of 15 amino acids. CDR3 nucleotides: TGCGCCAGCAGACCTTTAGCCAGCCCCTGGTATGGCTACACCTTC. It is translated as CASRPLASPWYGYTF. Looking up the rest from reference TRBV5-1 and TRBJ1-2 gives the full variable domain: KAGVTQTPRYLIKTRGQQVTLSCSPISGHRSVSWYQQTPGQGLQFLFEYFSETQRNKGNFPGRFSGRQFSNSRSEMNVSTLELGDSALYLCASRPLASPWYGYTFGSGTRLTVV.

This chain uses TRBV4-1 with TRBJ2-1; 12 nucleotides align to TRBD2. CDR3 length: 16 amino acids. Trimming removed 2 bases from V and 9 bases from J; junction bases left unmatched: 8. Germline V CDR1 and CDR2: MGHRA, YSYEKL. CDR3 residues: CASSQSPQTSGGEQFF. As DNA, the CDR3 is TGCGCCAGCAGCCAATCTCCCCAGACTAGCGGGGGTGAGCAGTTCTTC.

This clonotype was counted at least ten times. The chain couples TRBV20-1 to TRBJ2-3; D is perhaps TRBD2 (6 bases). Germline CDR1 reads DFQATT; CDR2 reads SNEGSKA (reference sequence). This CDR3 is built from 13 residues. Trimming cost V 3 bases and J 4 bases, with 11 bases left between them. CDR3 region: CSASPGTADTQYF. CDR3 bases: TGCAGTGCTAGCCCTGGGACTGCAGATACGCAGTATTTT.

The chain links TRBV5-6 to TRBJ2-1; D is undetermined. V gave up 0 bases and J gave up 3 bases, with 10 bases separating them. Germline CDR1 SGHDT, CDR2 YYEEEE. The CDR3 covers 15 residues. Here the CDR3 reads CASSLEQLYYNEQFF. CDR3 DNA: TGTGCCAGCAGCTTGGAGCAGCTCTACTACAATGAGCAGTTCTTC.

At least ten counts were recorded for this clonotype. The chain combines TRBV5-6 with TRBJ2-1; perhaps TRBD1 as D (5 bases). Germline CDR1 SGHDT, CDR2 YYEEEE. Trimming pared 4 bases from V and 0 bases from J, leaving 17 bases between. The CDR3 is 17 amino acids. In nucleotides, the CDR3 is TGTGCCAGCAGCGCACCCCCTAGGGGCGGCTCCTACAATGAGCAGTTCTTC. It encodes CASSAPPRGGSYNEQFF.